The present entry profiles one T cell receptor (beta chain) with its context. Its target is unknown. The source of the sample is a study of CD8 T cells in ankylosing spondylitis. Study-wide results and limits: Clones linked with disease were CD8+ and fairly uncommon in the peripheral blood. Seemingly distinctive of ankylosing spondylitis blood was a TCR beta motif formed by eight highly homologous variants. Reports of some motif variants in reactive arthritis synovial fluid and blood predate this one. Enrichment of disease-linked clones was reportedly significant in matched ankylosing spondylitis synovial fluid.

Molecular-barcoded quantitative 5'-RACE produced these TCR beta libraries. TCRdb reprocessed the 5' RACE reads with MiXCR, giving one entry per CDR3 protein. The repertoire holds about 540,000 distinct CDR3 sequences, with roughly 13% as singletons. Germline V gene data show CDR1 as SEHNR and CDR2 as FQNEAQ (reference sequence). Trimming left V 5 bases short and J 4 bases short, with 20 bases between. The length of the CDR3 is 16 residues. The chain joins TRBV7-9 to TRBJ2-5; D is unclear. This receptor was identified in a male donor with ankylosing spondylitis. Sequencing was performed on blood, either unsorted or a sorted T cell fraction (not recorded which). For the CDR3, the DNA is TGTGCCAGCAGCCCAATAGTAGGAGTCCGGCGAGAGACCCAGTACTTC. This translates into CASSPIVGVRRETQYF. The whole variable domain, remainder taken from reference TRBV7-9 and TRBJ2-5, is DTGVSQNPRHKITKRGQNVTFRCDPISEHNRLYWYRQTLGQGPEFLTYFQNEAQLEKSRLLSDRFSAERPKGSFSTLEIQRTEQGDSAMYLCASSPIVGVRRETQYFGPGTRLLVL.